The following is a T cell receptor (beta chain) sequence with its context. The read gets to within 3 residues of the CDR3 end, and the germline J gene fills in the rest. The data were produced by immunoSEQ multiplex PCR, yet TCRdb's version contains in-frame clones alone and is incomplete. Its clone listing holds over 45,000 clones. The sample is drawn from a study of T cells in women clearing cervical HPV infection. Whole-study context: Cases: HPV16-related CIN3 or worse on histology, a couple of invasive cancers.

CDR3 size: 13 residues. CDR1 is SGHDT and CDR2 is YYEEEE in the germline V gene. V was shortened by 2 bases and J by 7 bases, with 9 bases between the two germline ends. Sequencing used blood buffy coat. The chain joins TRBV5-6 to TRBJ1-4; D unclear. This TCR was sampled from a woman aged 18 to 69 with a cervical HPV16 infection that either progressed to CIN3+ or cleared (not recorded which). CDR3 region: CASSFSSVEKLFF. The sequenced part of the CDR3 DNA is TGTGCCAGCAGCTTTAGTAGCGTTGAAAAA.